What follows describes a single T cell receptor beta chain. The sample holds a few counts of this clonotype. Its antigen is still unknown. No base quality values were provided; no much bigger clone lies one nucleotide off. Set within a cohort of healthcare workers in London, UK, this nested case-control study involved weekly PCR testing of nasopharyngeal swabs along with blood sampling. Healthcare workers were enrolled in the week of the UK lockdown, from 23 to 31 March 2020, and were followed every week for up to roughly 16 weeks. Preparation of the library involved 5' RACE. This sample was sequenced with a NextSeq 500. Unique molecular identifiers were attached to individual cDNA molecules in the TCR library protocol so that sequencing error and PCR bias could be corrected. Sequencing covered both TCR alpha and beta chains, and within each sample the abundances of alpha and beta sequences were tightly co-correlated. As for the original processing: Decombinator V4 was used to annotate the V gene, J gene and CDR3 of the TCR sequences. TCRs were defined as expanded if a significant change between any two time points was detected under a Poisson model with p below 0.0001. TCR abundances were normalised to the total number of TCRs sequenced in each sample and reported as counts per million. A search of VDJdb, accessed on 1 November 2021, was run for TCRs annotated to CMV, EBV and SARS-CoV-2, with TCRs annotated for multiple antigens excluded. Starting from the raw public reads, TCRdb applied fastp trimming at Q25, assembled clones with MiXCR and retained in-frame beta chains. One record per CDR3 amino acid sequence lists the most common genes and DNA. None of the V and J calls come from the authors' own analysis; TCRdb made them. The sample has 63,000 or so distinct CDR3 sequences on record, around 10% of them singletons. In total, the top ten clones hold 4.5% to 7% of the sample.

The sample is drawn from a study of early T cells in non-severe SARS-CoV-2 infection (dated by TCRdb to the early 2020s). Background on the whole study: Because TCR sequencing was done on bulk RNA from unsorted whole blood, the alpha and beta chains could not be paired. Study-wide findings and limitations: Matching against VDJdb was skewed toward anti-spike CD8 responses, likely underestimated virus-specific expansions, and missed private and CD4 specificities.

The starting material was whole blood, obtained at baseline. The sequence came from an adult who was a healthcare worker with PCR-confirmed SARS-CoV-2 infection or an uninfected control (not recorded which).

The CDR3 sequence is CASSPRGQTSEQYF. The sequence in DNA is TGTGCCAGCTCACCACGAGGACAGACCTCCGAGCAGTACTTC. The chain links TRBV18 with TRBJ2-7, with a weak D call of TRBD1 (6 bases match). CDR1 KGHSH and CDR2 LQKENI were looked up in the germline V gene. The CDR3 starts with the cysteine, ends with the phenylalanine, and has 14 residues. Only the CDR3 portion is preserved as DNA: 42 bases, with reading frame beginning at the first base. V is reduced by 1 base and J by 6 bases, leaving a spacing of 13 bases between them.